Detailed here is one T cell receptor beta chain. The sample originates from a study of human T cells and chemical hapten exposure. TCRdb reprocessed the RACE reads via MiXCR and lists one record per CDR3 protein. The sample holds some 350,000 distinct CDR3 sequences, roughly 6.9% seen once. CDR3 length: 17 residues. CDR1 is SGHVS and CDR2 is FNYEAQ in the germline V gene. Trimming took off 1 base at V and 0 bases at J, with 13 bases between the two ends. Regarding time point: patch test 1, 2 weeks after DPC sensitization. Stated treatment: therapeutic diphenylcyclopropenone sensitization with weekly scalp DPC. People who gave samples had alopecia, were 18 to 70 years old, and were suitable for DPC.

The chain joins TRBV7-6 to TRBJ1-3; a weak D match, TRBD1 (6 bases). The sequences come from whole blood, collected in connection with sensitization to the hapten diphenylcyclopropenone (DPC). This sequence was found in a woman aged 18-35 years with alopecia areata. Some clones in this sample may be carry-over from other donors' samples. CDR3 bases: TGTGCCAGCAGCTTAGAAGGGACACACAGCTCTGGAAACACCATATATTTT. Translating it yields CASSLEGTHSSGNTIYF.